Presented here are 21 T cell receptor beta chains from one specimen sequenced in a study of blood T cells in healthy people across ages. A J-beta primer mix and a sample-barcoded 5' primer were used in a second PCR of roughly 6 to 11 cycles. TCRdb re-analysed the 5' RACE reads in MiXCR, keeping a single row per CDR3 protein. The sample lists about 700,000 distinct CDR3 sequences; about 32% were seen once. Sequences were obtained from blood. All receptors derive from a woman of 80 years or more in good health.

This chain uses TRBV4-2 with TRBJ2-5, with TRBD2 identical over 8 bases. CDR3 length equals 16 residues. The V and J ends lost 0 bases and 4 bases, in that order; junction bases with no gene match: 7. Germline loops: CDR1 LGHNA, CDR2 YNFKEQ. The CDR3 DNA reads as TGTGCCAGCAGCCAAGATCCAGCGGGAGAGGGAGAGACCCAGTACTTC. It codes for CASSQDPAGEGETQYF.

This clonotype was recorded a few times. This chain connects TRBV13 to TRBJ2-1; tentatively, D is TRBD2 (7 bases). The J call may be mistaken, given a closer DNA end match to TRBJ2-7. The length of the CDR3 is 18 residues. CDR1 is PRHDT, CDR2 FYEKMQ, per germline (reference sequence). The CDR3 DNA is TGTGCCAGCAGCTTAGCCCCTTTAAGGGGGGGCTCCTACAATGAGCAGTACTTC. Protein: CASSLAPLRGGSYNEQYF.

This clonotype showed up many times. This chain uses TRBV9 with TRBJ2-1; 7 positions agree with TRBD1. Germline V gene lookup returns CDR1 SGDLS and CDR2 YYNGEE. V lost 2 bases, J lost 0 bases, and 14 bases stayed unmatched. The CDR3 runs 19 residues. The CDR3: CASSVATGLGRSSYNEQFF. The CDR3 region has the DNA TGTGCCAGCAGCGTGGCGACAGGGTTGGGGAGAAGCTCCTACAATGAGCAGTTCTTC.

A word on this clonotype: It may be a read error: a sequence one base away is much more abundant. The rearrangement uses TRBV28 and TRBJ2-5, with 12 nucleotides matching TRBD2. The CDR3 length is 14 residues. The germline gives CDR1 MDHEN, CDR2 SYDVKM. J was trimmed by 5 bases and V by 7 bases; bases with no gene match: 5. CDR3 nucleotides: TGTGCCAGCACCTCCCTAGCGGGGGGGGAGACCCAGTACTTC. Amino acids: CASTSLAGGETQYF.

V and J are TRBV6-6 and TRBJ1-1, with D perhaps matching TRBD1 (6 bases). The germline gives CDR1 MNHNY, CDR2 SVGAGI (reference sequence). This CDR3 comprises 13 residues. Trimming removed 8 bases at V and 2 bases at J, with 12 bases between. The CDR3 reads CASRWGANTEAFF. CDR3 DNA sequence: TGTGCCAGCCGGTGGGGGGCCAACACTGAAGCTTTCTTT.

V and J are TRBV20-1 and TRBJ1-2; 7 positions agree with TRBD1. The CDR3 totals 13 residues. Germline lookup yields CDR1 DFQATT and CDR2 SNEGSKA (reference sequence). Losses at the gene ends were 6 bases for V and 7 bases for J; bases not matched to a gene: 11. The CDR3, as DNA: TGCAGTGCCATCGTTGACAGGGTGTCTGGCTACACCTTC. Its protein is CSAIVDRVSGYTF.

In regard to this clonotype: A read error is possible here, since a much larger clone lies one base away. The CDR3 DNA reads TGTGTCAGCAGCTTAATACAGGGGGTCAATCAGCCCCAGCATTTT. Protein sequence: CVSSLIQGVNQPQHF. The V call is TRBV7-2, the J call TRBJ1-5; 8 bases are shared with TRBD1. CDR3 size: 15 residues. Germline CDR1 reads SGHTA; CDR2 reads FQGNSA.

This clonotype was seen a handful of times. A much larger clone differs by one base, so this may be a read error. The chain combines TRBV6-1 with TRBJ2-2; 9 bases are shared with TRBD1. Germline CDR1 MNHNS, CDR2 SASEGT. The CDR3 is 16 residues long. The CDR3 nucleotides are TGTGCCAGCAGGGGGACGGACAGGGGCAACACCGGGGAGCGGTTTTTT. Translated: CASRGTDRGNTGERFF.

This clonotype has a count of ten or more. V gene TRBV12-3 or TRBV12-4 combines with J gene TRBJ2-7; no definite D call. The CDR3 is 11 amino acids. V lost 5 bases and J 4 bases, leaving 6 bases between the germline ends. The CDR3 DNA reads TGTGCCAGCAGTGCGGATTACGAGCAGTACTTC. Translating gives CASSADYEQYF.

Many counts were recorded for this clonotype. This sequence joins TRBV5-1 and TRBJ2-7; 9 bases are a match to TRBD1. The CDR3 is 17 residues long. CDR1 is SGHRS, CDR2 YFSETQ, per germline. V shed 2 bases and J 4 bases; nucleotides not matched to a gene: 13. The CDR3 protein is CASSLISGQGLSYEQYF. As DNA, the CDR3 is TGCGCCAGCAGCTTAATCTCCGGACAGGGGTTATCTTACGAGCAGTACTTC.

V usage is TRBV6-1 and J usage is TRBJ1-5; D gene ambiguous. V was pared by 6 bases and J by 1 base, with 16 bases between. The CDR3 runs 16 residues. Germline CDR1 is MNHNS and CDR2 is SASEGT. In DNA form, the CDR3 reads TGTGCCAGCAGCGACCGACCGCTTAGGAGCAATCAGCCCCAGCATTTT. This gives the protein CASSDRPLRSNQPQHF.

In this sample, this clonotype turned up a few times. Written as DNA, the CDR3 is TGTGCCAGCAGCCACCGAGAGGGCCTTATGGAAACCCAGTACTTC. This encodes CASSHREGLMETQYF. V and J are TRBV7-8 and TRBJ2-5, with D possibly TRBD2 on 5 matching bases. The germline V gene encodes CDR1 SGHVS and CDR2 FQNEAQ. V lost 5 bases, J lost 8 bases, and 21 bases lay in between. The CDR3 contains 15 residues.

This clonotype occurred a few times. The chain is built from TRBV30 and TRBJ1-2; D remains ambiguous. Germline loops: CDR1 GTSNPN, CDR2 SVGIG (reference sequence). Trimming stripped 4 bases from V and 7 bases from J, with 16 bases between. This CDR3 spans 13 amino acids. The CDR3 DNA follows: TGTGCCTGGAAGGGTATGGCCTTGTCTGGCTACACCTTC. Protein sequence: CAWKGMALSGYTF.

This clonotype was found a few times. One base away lies a much larger clone, so this may be a sequencing read error. This chain joins TRBV7-2 and TRBJ1-2, with unresolved D. Germline V gives CDR1 SGHTA, CDR2 FQGNSA. This CDR3 contains 12 residues. The CDR3: CAGSSGRGGYTF. In nucleotides, the CDR3 is TGTGCCGGCAGCTCTGGGCGGGGTGGCTACACCTTC. Together with reference TRBV7-2 and TRBJ1-2, the CDR3 gives the full variable domain: GAGVSQSPSNKVTEKGKDVELRCDPISGHTALYWYRQSLGQGLEFLIYFQGNSAPDKSGLPSDRFSAERTGGSVSTLTIQRTQQEDSAVYLCAGSSGRGGYTFGSGTRLTVV.

This clonotype was seen ten or more times. The gene calls are TRBV7-9 and TRBJ2-7, with unresolved D. Trimming stripped 0 bases from V and 3 bases from J, with 15 bases between. Looked up from germline, CDR1 is SEHNR and CDR2 is FQNEAQ (reference sequence). The CDR3 covers 16 residues. CDR3 in amino acids: CASSLALGRGNYEQYF. The CDR3 DNA sequence: TGTGCCAGCAGCTTAGCGCTAGGGCGAGGCAACTACGAGCAGTACTTC.

The gene calls are TRBV4-1 and TRBJ2-1; tentative D call: TRBD1 (5 bases). Trimming shortened V by 0 bases and J by 14 bases, and 11 bases separated the two germline ends. Germline CDR1 and CDR2: MGHRA and YSYEKL. The CDR3 runs to 12 residues. The CDR3 here is CASSQDPGREFF. Written as DNA, the CDR3 is TGCGCCAGCAGCCAAGATCCGGGCAGGGAGTTCTTC.

This clonotype has ten or more counts. The chain is built from TRBV6-6 and TRBJ1-5, with TRBD1 as a possible D gene (5 bases). Trimming cost V 8 bases and J 0 bases, with 20 bases left between them. The germline V gene has CDR1 MNHNY and CDR2 SVGAGI (reference sequence). This CDR3 contains 17 residues. DNA for the CDR3: TGTGCCAGCTTCACCGGGGCCCCAGACCCTAGCAATCAGCCCCAGCATTTT. Translating it yields CASFTGAPDPSNQPQHF.

This clonotype was found many times. The chain carries TRBV7-2 and TRBJ2-3; 9 positions match TRBD1. CDR1 and CDR2 (germline): SGHTA, FQGNSA. The CDR3 totals 16 residues. Trimming at V came to 5 bases and at J to 5 bases, leaving 11 bases not matched to a gene. CDR3 sequence reads: CASSQGGTGRGDTQYF. For the CDR3, the DNA is TGTGCCAGCAGCCAAGGTGGGACAGGGAGGGGAGATACGCAGTATTTT.

In its sample, this clonotype was seen a few times. A much larger clone lies one base from this, so it may be a read error. The chain employs TRBV24-1 and TRBJ2-7; maybe TRBD1 (6 bases). The length of the CDR3 is 13 residues. The germline V gene encodes CDR1 KGHDR and CDR2 SFDVKD. V dropped 3 bases and J dropped 7 bases, with 12 bases sitting between them. The CDR3, as DNA: TGTGCCACCAGTGATGTACAGGGAAATGAGCAGTACTTC. Protein product: CATSDVQGNEQYF.

The chain recombines TRBV19 with TRBJ2-7, with a tentative D call TRBD1 (5 bases). The V and J ends lost 8 bases and 2 bases respectively, with 10 bases between them. The CDR3 consists of 12 residues. Germline V gene lookup returns CDR1 LNHDA and CDR2 SQIVND (reference sequence). The CDR3 protein is CASLTDPYEQYF. The CDR3 DNA reads as TGTGCCAGTTTGACAGACCCCTACGAGCAGTACTTC.

The chain is built from TRBV27 and TRBJ1-1, with 9 bases matching TRBD1. The CDR3 has 13 residues. Germline CDR1 is MNHEY and CDR2 is SMNVEV (reference sequence). The ends lost 6 bases at V and 7 bases at J; junction bases unmatched: 6. The CDR3 loop reads CASRSAGQGEAFF. As DNA, the CDR3 is TGTGCCAGCAGGTCAGCGGGACAGGGTGAAGCTTTCTTT.